This T cell receptor (beta chain) originates from a study of T cells in Graves' hyperthyroidism and ophthalmopathy (dated by TCRdb to the late 2010s). For context, the study as a whole: Peripheral blood samples were taken at the time of initial diagnosis, prior to any treatment. A discovery cohort of roughly 100 patients, approximately 44 with Graves' ophthalmopathy and 55 to 65 with stable Graves' hyperthyroidism, was used to find distinguishing TCR V-J signatures. An independent validation cohort of under 20 hyperthyroidism patients and 17 patients who later progressed to ophthalmopathy tested prospective prediction of ophthalmopathy. For training and testing, the roughly 93 patients in the discovery cohort were randomly divided in a 7:3 ratio. In more than 5 Graves' hyperthyroidism patients, the study also compared T-cell repertoires from thyroid tissue with T-cell repertoires from blood. Once sampling was done, hyperthyroidism patients were given methimazole at a starting dose of 30 mg daily, whereas ophthalmopathy patients were given high-dose intravenous methylprednisolone. The paper describes TCR Vbeta CDR3 sequencing of 120 to 150 peripheral blood samples, made up of 43 ophthalmopathy patients, more than 70 hyperthyroidism patients and 17 progressor patients.

Here is what the overall study found, with its caveats: In validation, the model predicted progression to ophthalmopathy with approximately 71% sensitivity and about 72% specificity, a median of 6.5 months before onset. Sample size was not statistically predetermined, and investigators were not blinded to group allocation. Blood samples also contained most of the expanded thyroid clonotypes (frequency above 0.001), which suggests that blood repertoires may reflect thyroid immune responses. Ophthalmopathy was separated from stable hyperthyroidism by a 13 V-J signature model, with approximately 90% sensitivity and about 81% specificity obtained in cross-validation and 80%/75% obtained in testing.

A patient counted as having stable Graves' hyperthyroidism if no progression to ophthalmopathy occurred over 18 months of follow-up. Hyperthyroidism patients were newly diagnosed, with disease duration under 2 months, and aged 18 to 65 years. Exclusion was applied to patients with uncontrolled infections, other autoimmune diseases, pregnancy or lactation. Diagnoses were based on clinical symptoms, serum thyroxine and TRAb, thyroid ultrasound and orbital computed tomography. PBMCs were isolated from about 10 ml of fresh peripheral blood by Ficoll-Paque density gradient centrifugation. Total RNA was extracted with Trizol reagent, and quality was checked on an Agilent 2100 Bioanalyzer. In its sample, this clonotype was seen a few times. Its recognized antigen is unknown. No much larger clone exists at a distance of one base, and base qualities are not known. TCR beta CDR3 regions were amplified from RNA transcripts. A first-round RT-PCR of the TCR CDR3 used the HTBI primer set with the Qiagen OneStep RT-PCR kit. Libraries were constructed in a second round of multiplex PCR, after which size selection and purification were performed. The libraries were sequenced on an Illumina HiSeq2000 using paired-end 100 bp reads. The paper's processing steps were these. SOAPnuke was used to process the raw data, removing reads that contained adapters or uncalled bases, had a mean Phred below 15, or lacked an exact match to the constant primer or identifier. High-quality paired reads were merged with COPE v1.2.5, and unique nucleotide sequences were defined as clonotypes. Clonotypes were aligned to IMGT TRBV, TRBD and TRBJ reference segments using MiTCR v1.1. Analysis was restricted to V-J combinations with a frequency above 0.0001, which covered roughly 99% of repertoires. A TCS score was defined as the ratio of F50 (clonal expansion) to E x V (chaos), with BLOSUM62-based TCRdist applied between CDR3 peptides within each V-J. Welch's t-statistics and random forest reduced approximately 520 V-J features to fewer than 15, which were used in a naive Bayes classifier (R e1071). The raw public data were reprocessed by TCRdb itself: fastp quality trimming at Q25, MiXCR clonotype calling, in-frame beta chains only. Records with the same CDR3 protein are collapsed into one entry carrying the most frequent genes and DNA. The V and J calls were not made by the authors but by TCRdb's processing. Present in this sample are fewer than 600,000 distinct CDR3 sequences, around 13% of which were seen just once. Roughly 13% of the sample belongs to the ten largest clones.

The clonotype originates from a woman between 35 and 50 years old with Graves' hyperthyroidism. Sequenced input: blood.

Read as DNA, the sequence is TGCAGTGCTAGGGGAGCAGGACTTATCCAAGAGACCCAGTACTTC. Translated, this gives CSARGAGLIQETQYF. The chain links TRBV20-1 with TRBJ2-5, and the D gene may be TRBD2, 5 bases matching. Reading from cysteine to phenylalanine, the CDR3 counts 15 amino acids. The DNA shown is the 45-base CDR3, in frame from base 1. Between the V and J ends, shortened by 3 bases and 1 base respectively, the junction contains 15 bases. As encoded in the germline V gene (reference sequence), CDR1 is DFQATT while CDR2 is SNEGSKA.